These 10 T cell receptor beta chains originate from one sample sequenced in a study of post-analysis software for immune sequencing data. TCR beta cDNA libraries included unique molecular identifiers. Via MiXCR, TCRdb re-called the PCR reads, giving one row per CDR3 protein. Altogether about 160,000 distinct CDR3 sequences are present, about 37% being singletons, with the ten largest covering 25% to 35%. The specimen comprised blood, sampled after autologous hematopoietic stem cell transplantation. Source of these receptors: a girl aged 10 to 17 with multiple sclerosis.

This chain joins TRBV28 and TRBJ1-4; D gene uncertain. Trimming stripped 7 bases from V and 1 base from J, with 4 bases between. CDR1 is MDHEN and CDR2 is SYDVKM in the germline V gene. This CDR3 is built from 12 residues. CDR3 loop: CASKITNEKLFF. The CDR3 bases are TGTGCCAGCAAGATAACTAATGAAAAACTGTTTTTT.

The V and J genes are TRBV20-1 and TRBJ1-2; D gene unclear. In germline, CDR1 is DFQATT, CDR2 SNEGSKA (reference sequence). Trimming stripped 0 bases from V and 7 bases from J, with 12 bases between. The CDR3 spans 13 residues. The CDR3 is CSARDGGAGGYTF. CDR3 bases: TGCAGTGCTAGAGATGGAGGAGCCGGTGGCTACACCTTC.

The chain recombines TRBV28 with TRBJ2-1; 7 positions agree with TRBD2. CDR1 is MDHEN, CDR2 SYDVKM, per germline. The CDR3 loop spans 17 amino acids. J gave up 5 bases and V 2 bases, and 12 bases lay outside the gene matches. The CDR3 DNA reads TGTGCCAGCAGTTTACAGGTTTTCGGTAGCGGGCACAATGAGCAGTTCTTC. Protein: CASSLQVFGSGHNEQFF.

This chain connects TRBV29-1 to TRBJ2-1; 8 bases match TRBD2. This CDR3 has 15 amino acids. Trimming removed 1 base from V and 4 bases from J; junction bases left unmatched: 6. Per germline, CDR1 SQVTM and CDR2 ANQGSEA. CDR3 coding DNA: TGCAGCGTTGAAGGCGGACTAGCCTCGTACAATGAGCAGTTCTTC. It is translated as CSVEGGLASYNEQFF.

The chain employs TRBV5-1 and TRBJ2-1; 10 bases are shared with TRBD2. Trimming took 2 bases from V and 8 from J; bases not matched to a gene: 10. The CDR3 is made up of 16 amino acids. Per the germline V gene, CDR1 is SGHRS and CDR2 is YFSETQ. This CDR3 is CASSFQAGGPFHEQFF. CDR3 DNA: TGCGCCAGCAGCTTTCAAGCGGGGGGGCCTTTCCATGAGCAGTTCTTC.

The sample holds a few counts of this clonotype. The chain is built from TRBV4-3 and TRBJ2-5; a possible D gene is TRBD2 (7 bases). The last part of the DNA fits TRBJ2-7 better; the J call may be wrong. Germline CDR1 reads LGHNA; CDR2 reads YSLEER. CDR3 length equals 18 residues. The chain's CDR3 is CASSQDRARGGAFNEQYF. CDR3 bases: TGCGCCAGCAGCCAAGATAGAGCGCGCGGGGGCGCCTTCAACGAGCAGTACTTC.

The chain uses TRBV7-9 and TRBJ2-3; tentatively, D is TRBD2 (5 bases). Trimming pared 7 bases from V and 2 bases from J, leaving 19 bases between. The CDR3 totals 16 residues. The germline V gene encodes CDR1 SEHNR and CDR2 FQNEAQ (reference sequence). CDR3 nucleotide sequence: TGTGCCAGCACATTCCTAGTGGCGGGCCCCACAGATACGCAGTATTTT. This sequence encodes CASTFLVAGPTDTQYF.

This clonotype was counted a few times. This sequence joins TRBV10-3 and TRBJ2-1; tentatively, D is TRBD2 (7 bases). V was clipped by 7 bases and J by 7 bases, with 20 bases between them. Germline CDR1 and CDR2: ENHRY and SYGVKD. This CDR3 is 15 amino acids long. CDR3 in amino acids: CAIKEGGGSRNEQFF. CDR3 DNA: TGTGCCATCAAGGAAGGGGGGGGGAGTAGGAATGAGCAGTTCTTC.

The sample holds a few counts of this clonotype. This chain links TRBV27 with TRBJ2-7, with D hard to call. With 9 bases removed from V and 6 bases from J, the gap between germline ends came to 21 bases. CDR1 MNHEY and CDR2 SMNVEV come from the germline V gene (reference sequence). CDR3 length: 14 residues. The CDR3 loop is CASSEASAHGEQYF. The CDR3 region has the DNA TGTGCCAGTTCCGAGGCCAGCGCTCATGGCGAGCAGTACTTC.

This clonotype appeared once. A clone one base away is much larger, so this may be a read error. The V call is TRBV5-1, the J call TRBJ2-7; possible D gene TRBD2, 6 bases. Germline V CDR1 and CDR2: SGHRS, YFSETQ. The CDR3 has 14 amino acids. The CDR3 loop reads CTSSGGSTHYEQYF. CDR3 in DNA: TGCACCAGCAGCGGAGGGAGTACCCACTACGAGCAGTACTTC.